These 2 T cell receptor beta chains were sequenced from one sample in a study of beta chain features in type 1 diabetes (dated by TCRdb to between 2017 and 2018). The method was the immunoSEQ multiplex PCR assay. The High Capacity cDNA Reverse Transcription Kit was used to reverse transcribe all of the isolated RNA, meaning that expressed TCRB transcripts were what got sequenced. Imported from immuneACCESS, the table was reduced by TCRdb to in-frame sequences with V and J called. These copies leave out some clones; in studies compared against another copy, an unresolved V gene accounts for under half, and the cause of the remainder is not known. The sample table shows about 160,000 clones, and 7.5% to 10% are seen once. Of the sample, 2.3% falls within the top ten clones. The sample was central memory CD4+ T cells from blood. The receptor source for this set is a woman aged 18-29 years in good health.

The chain uses TRBV5-1 and TRBJ1-1; the D gene is possibly TRBD1 (5 bases). The V and J ends lost 0 bases and 4 bases respectively, with 13 bases between them. The CDR3 has 15 residues. The germline gives CDR1 SGHRS, CDR2 YFSETQ. DNA of the CDR3: TGCGCCAGCAGCTTGGATGGCAGCCAGGGCACTGAAGCTTTCTTT. Amino acid sequence: CASSLDGSQGTEAFF. Drawing the rest from reference TRBV5-1 and TRBJ1-1, the complete variable domain is KAGVTQTPRYLIKTRGQQVTLSCSPISGHRSVSWYQQTPGQGLQFLFEYFSETQRNKGNFPGRFSGRQFSNSRSEMNVSTLELGDSALYLCASSLDGSQGTEAFFGQGTRLTVV.

This clone came up a few times. The chain uses TRBV6-5 and TRBJ1-2, with no clear D. Germline V gives CDR1 MNHEY, CDR2 SVGAGI. There are 12 residues in the CDR3. Trimming removed 2 bases from V and 6 bases from J, with 7 bases in between. The CDR3 DNA sequence: TGTGCCAGCAGTTACGCCGGGGATGGCTACACCTTC. Translation: CASSYAGDGYTF.